This T cell receptor (beta chain) is from a study of T cell repertoires in cytomegalovirus infection. Looking at the study overall: It can be stated that public TCR beta signatures indicated CMV infection as well as a matching HLA type.

TCRdb called the reads again in MiXCR, with one record for every CDR3 protein. The data show just over 450,000 distinct CDR3 sequences, with approximately 46% seen just once and about two fifths held by the top ten. CDR3 length: 15 residues. Per the germline V gene, CDR1 is SGHTA and CDR2 is FQGNSA. Trimming cost V 5 bases and J 5 bases; bases outside gene matches: 6. Comment on this clonotype: Its cognate antigen is unknown.

General study points: Identification of carriers of CMV plus the relevant HLA was performed using cumulative public TCR beta family frequency. Clonotypes of TCR beta that were HLA-C-restricted and CMV-specific dominated the ex vivo response.

The chain uses TRBV7-2 and TRBJ2-2; 9 bases agree with TRBD2. The sequence derives from a human donor in good health (CMV status not recorded). Some clones in this sample may be carry-over from other donors' samples. The specimen comprised cultured PBMCs, sampled from culture after CMV antigen stimulation. Here the CDR3 reads CASSAGTSNTGELFF. As DNA, the CDR3 is TGTGCCAGCAGCGCGGGGACTAGCAATACCGGGGAGCTGTTTTTT.